These T cell receptor beta chains were read from a single sample in a study of identifying expanded T cells in peripheral blood. Clones were read by immunoSEQ multiplex PCR, and TCRdb kept only the in-frame ones, dropping some. This sample has tens of thousands of clones; roughly 89% occur once, and the top ten carry less than 20%. The sample consisted of blood. Receptors originate from a person aged 18 to 69 in good health. Each CDR3 is given with its conserved first and last residue. The D gene is left open where the match is weak. Rows give clone size only sometimes, using once, few, many, or a class for an expanded clone.

CDR3 DNA: TGTGCCAGCAGCTTAACTGGGACAGGAGTAGTGAATGAGCAGTTCTTC
CDR3 protein: CASSLTGTGVVNEQFF
clone size: NA
V gene: TRBV7-3
J gene: TRBJ2-1
D gene: TRBD1

CDR3 DNA: TGTGCCAGCTCACCACCGGGGTCCGGGGGGGAGACCCAGTACTTC
CDR3 protein: CASSPPGSGGETQYF
clone size: NA
V gene: TRBV18
J gene: TRBJ2-5
D gene: TRBD2

CDR3 DNA: TGTGCCAGCAGCTCGGCCACCTCGACTGAAGCTTTCTTT
CDR3 protein: CASSSATSTEAFF
clone size: few
V gene: TRBV7-3
J gene: TRBJ1-1
D gene: NA

CDR3 DNA: TGTGCCAGCAGTGACCGGGCTGCAACTAATGAAAAACTGTTTTTT
CDR3 protein: CASSDRAATNEKLFF
clone size: few
V gene: TRBV6-6
J gene: TRBJ1-4
D gene: NA

CDR3 DNA: TGTGCCAGCAGCTTCTTCCGGGGCTCTGGAAACACCATATATTTT
CDR3 protein: CASSFFRGSGNTIYF
clone size: NA
V gene: TRBV7-2
J gene: TRBJ1-3
D gene: NA

CDR3 DNA: TGTGCCAGCAGTTGGGGGGGGAACTATGGCTACACCTTC
CDR3 protein: CASSWGGNYGYTF
clone size: NA
V gene: TRBV27
J gene: TRBJ1-2
D gene: NA

CDR3 DNA: TGTGCCAGCAGCTTGTTAACCGATGAGCAGTTCTTC
CDR3 protein: CASSLLTDEQFF
clone size: NA
V gene: TRBV5-6
J gene: TRBJ2-1
D gene: NA

CDR3 DNA: TGTGCTAGCAGCTTAGAACGGGCCGGGGAGCTGTTTTTT
CDR3 protein: CASSLERAGELFF
clone size: once
V gene: TRBV7-7
J gene: TRBJ2-2
D gene: NA

CDR3 DNA: TGTGCCAGCAGCGTTCGTGGGGGTTATGAAGCTTTCTTT
CDR3 protein: CASSVRGGYEAFF
clone size: NA
V gene: TRBV5-4
J gene: TRBJ1-1
D gene: NA

CDR3 DNA: TGTGCCATCAGTGAAAGCTTACTAGCGGGAGGCCTCAGCACAGATACGCAGTATTTT
CDR3 protein: CAISESLLAGGLSTDTQYF
clone size: NA
V gene: TRBV10-3
J gene: TRBJ2-3
D gene: TRBD2

CDR3 DNA: TGTGCCAGCAGCGCGCTGATGTACCAAGAGACCCAGTACTTC
CDR3 protein: CASSALMYQETQYF
clone size: few
V gene: TRBV9
J gene: TRBJ2-5
D gene: NA

CDR3 DNA: TGTGCCAGCAGTTTTTGGGGCAGGCTAGGGGAAGCTTTCTTT
CDR3 protein: CASSFWGRLGEAFF
clone size: NA
V gene: TRBV27
J gene: TRBJ1-1
D gene: NA

CDR3 DNA: TGTGCCAGCAAACGCGGGACTAGCTTCAATGAGCAGTTCTTC
CDR3 protein: CASKRGTSFNEQFF
clone size: NA
V gene: TRBV2
J gene: TRBJ2-1
D gene: TRBD2

CDR3 DNA: TGTGCCAGCAGCAAACGACAGGGAAGAAGCCACGAGCAGTACTTC
CDR3 protein: CASSKRQGRSHEQYF
clone size: NA
V gene: TRBV7-8
J gene: TRBJ2-7
D gene: TRBD1

CDR3 DNA: TGTGCCAGCAGCTTGGGCGGATCCGGGACCCCCGGGTCTGAAGCTTTCTTT
CDR3 protein: CASSLGGSGTPGSEAFF
clone size: NA
V gene: TRBV5-6
J gene: TRBJ1-1
D gene: NA

CDR3 DNA: TGTGCCAGCAGACAGACACTAGTTACCGCTGAGCAGTTCTTC
CDR3 protein: CASRQTLVTAEQFF
clone size: NA
V gene: TRBV6-5
J gene: TRBJ2-1
D gene: NA

CDR3 DNA: TGTGCCAGCACCTTGAGGTACTCTGGGGCCAACGTCCTGACTTTC
CDR3 protein: CASTLRYSGANVLTF
clone size: NA
V gene: TRBV7-2
J gene: TRBJ2-6
D gene: NA

CDR3 DNA: TGTGCCAGCAGTGTAACAGGGGATTCCTACGAGCAGTACTTC
CDR3 protein: CASSVTGDSYEQYF
clone size: NA
V gene: TRBV6-1
J gene: TRBJ2-7
D gene: TRBD1

CDR3 DNA: TGTGCCACCGGACAGGGGAGCTCCTACGAGCAGTACTTC
CDR3 protein: CATGQGSSYEQYF
clone size: NA
V gene: TRBV10-3
J gene: TRBJ2-7
D gene: TRBD1

CDR3 DNA: TGTGCCAGCACCTCCGAAGGTACTAATGAAAAACTGTTTTTT
CDR3 protein: CASTSEGTNEKLFF
clone size: NA
V gene: TRBV7-3
J gene: TRBJ1-4
D gene: NA

CDR3 DNA: TGTGCCAGCACGCCCGGCCGTAACTATGGCTACACCTTC
CDR3 protein: CASTPGRNYGYTF
clone size: medium-sized
V gene: TRBV28
J gene: TRBJ1-2
D gene: NA

CDR3 DNA: TGTGCCAGCAGTTTAGGGACAGGGCAGGTATCCCTCCACTTT
CDR3 protein: CASSLGTGQVSLHF
clone size: few
V gene: TRBV6-5
J gene: TRBJ1-6
D gene: TRBD1

CDR3 DNA: TGTGCCAGCAGTTACAGTGGGGGGCGAATAGCCAATGAGCAGTTCTTC
CDR3 protein: CASSYSGGRIANEQFF
clone size: NA
V gene: TRBV6-6
J gene: TRBJ2-1
D gene: NA

CDR3 DNA: TGTGCCAGCAGTTTATTCGGTCGTGGGCTAGTATACAATGAGCAGTTCTTC
CDR3 protein: CASSLFGRGLVYNEQFF
clone size: once
V gene: TRBV28
J gene: TRBJ2-1
D gene: NA

CDR3 DNA: TGTGCCAGCAGTGCCGCCTCAGGGGACGGTCAGCCCCAGCATTTT
CDR3 protein: CASSAASGDGQPQHF
clone size: NA
V gene: TRBV25-1
J gene: TRBJ1-5
D gene: NA

CDR3 DNA: TGTGCCAGCAGTTATACCGGGGTTCCTAATGAAAAACTGTTTTTT
CDR3 protein: CASSYTGVPNEKLFF
clone size: once
V gene: TRBV6-5
J gene: TRBJ1-4
D gene: NA

CDR3 DNA: TGTGCCACCAGGACTAGCCATGGGGACACCGGGGAGCTGTTTTTT
CDR3 protein: CATRTSHGDTGELFF
clone size: NA
V gene: TRBV10-3
J gene: TRBJ2-2
D gene: TRBD2

CDR3 DNA: TGTGCCAGCAGTTCCCTCGGGACATTCCTCTCTGGGGCCAACGTCCTGACTTTC
CDR3 protein: CASSSLGTFLSGANVLTF
clone size: NA
V gene: TRBV28
J gene: TRBJ2-6
D gene: NA

CDR3 DNA: TGCGCCAGCAGTGGACAGGGGCCCTTCAGCGGGAGGGCCACCGGGGAGCTGTTTTTT
CDR3 protein: CASSGQGPFSGRATGELFF
clone size: NA
V gene: TRBV10-2
J gene: TRBJ2-2
D gene: TRBD2

CDR3 DNA: TGTGCCAGCAGCTTTAGAGGAAACACCATATATTTT
CDR3 protein: CASSFRGNTIYF
clone size: NA
V gene: TRBV7-2
J gene: TRBJ1-3
D gene: NA

CDR3 DNA: TGTGCCTGGAGTGCGGCGCGACATACAGGGGACTATGGCTACACCTTC
CDR3 protein: CAWSAARHTGDYGYTF
clone size: NA
V gene: TRBV30
J gene: TRBJ1-2
D gene: TRBD1

CDR3 DNA: TGCGCCAGCTTTAACCAGGGGATGAACACCGGGGAGCTGTTTTTT
CDR3 protein: CASFNQGMNTGELFF
clone size: once
V gene: TRBV5-1
J gene: TRBJ2-2
D gene: NA

CDR3 DNA: TGTGCCAGCAGCGGCGGACAGGTAGGGTACAATGAGCAGTTCTTC
CDR3 protein: CASSGGQVGYNEQFF
clone size: NA
V gene: TRBV9
J gene: TRBJ2-1
D gene: TRBD1

CDR3 DNA: TGTGCCAGCAGCCCACTGCGGGGGAGAGGCACCGGGGAGCTGTTTTTT
CDR3 protein: CASSPLRGRGTGELFF
clone size: NA
V gene: TRBV11-3
J gene: TRBJ2-2
D gene: TRBD2

CDR3 DNA: TGTGCCAGCAGCAGGGACAAGTCAAATGAAAAACTGTTTTTT
CDR3 protein: CASSRDKSNEKLFF
clone size: NA
V gene: TRBV7-2
J gene: TRBJ1-4
D gene: NA

CDR3 DNA: TGTGCCAGCAGCACGACTAGCGCGAGCTCCTACAATGAGCAGTTCTTC
CDR3 protein: CASSTTSASSYNEQFF
clone size: once
V gene: TRBV7-3
J gene: TRBJ2-1
D gene: TRBD2

CDR3 DNA: TGTGCCAGCAGCTTAGGAGTTGAGCAGTTCTTC
CDR3 protein: CASSLGVEQFF
clone size: NA
V gene: TRBV11-3
J gene: TRBJ2-1
D gene: NA

CDR3 DNA: TGCGCCAGCAGCCAAGTACAGGGGGTGGAAAACACCATATATTTT
CDR3 protein: CASSQVQGVENTIYF
clone size: NA
V gene: TRBV4-3
J gene: TRBJ1-3
D gene: TRBD1

CDR3 DNA: TGTGCCAGCAGTGTTGCAGGGGACCGGGATACGCAGTATTTT
CDR3 protein: CASSVAGDRDTQYF
clone size: NA
V gene: TRBV2
J gene: TRBJ2-3
D gene: NA

CDR3 DNA: TGTGCCAGCAGTCGTTGGGCCGGTGAGCAGTTCTTC
CDR3 protein: CASSRWAGEQFF
clone size: NA
V gene: TRBV28
J gene: TRBJ2-1
D gene: NA

CDR3 DNA: TGTGCCAGCAGGGGAGACGGGGGCCAAGAGACCCAGTACTTC
CDR3 protein: CASRGDGGQETQYF
clone size: NA
V gene: TRBV7-2
J gene: TRBJ2-5
D gene: NA

CDR3 DNA: TGTGCCATCAGTGCGGCTAGCGGGAGGGCCATAGATACGCAGTATTTT
CDR3 protein: CAISAASGRAIDTQYF
clone size: NA
V gene: TRBV10-3
J gene: TRBJ2-3
D gene: TRBD2